The 22 T cell receptor beta chains given below trace back to one sample, sequenced in a study of blood T cell repertoires in COVID-19. Assay: immunoSEQ multiplex PCR; the TCRdb copy retains only in-frame clones and omits some. The top ten clones hold around 2.4% of a sample with about 170,000 clones, around 81% of them seen once. Specimen: peripheral blood. All receptors derive from a human donor with acute or convalescent COVID-19. The donor label of this sample is uncertain.

This chain connects TRBV13 to TRBJ1-2; D gene unclear. V was trimmed by 0 bases and J by 4 bases, leaving 9 bases between them. The V gene's germline CDR1 is PRHDT and CDR2 FYEKMQ (reference sequence). The CDR3 consists of 14 residues. DNA of the CDR3: TGTGCCAGCAGCTTAGGCCAGCCAGGCTATGGCTACACCTTC. Protein product: CASSLGQPGYGYTF.

This clone has just one count. V usage is TRBV30 and J usage is TRBJ1-5; 8 bases map to TRBD1. Germline loops: CDR1 GTSNPN, CDR2 SVGIG (reference sequence). V shed 4 bases, J shed 6 bases, and the junction held 5 bases outside the gene matches. The CDR3 is made up of 13 amino acids. CDR3 DNA sequence: TGTGCCTGGACAGGGGGCTGGAGTCAGCCCCAGCATTTT. Translated, it gives CAWTGGWSQPQHF.

The rearrangement uses TRBV30 and TRBJ2-5; 7 nucleotides agree with TRBD1. V shed 3 bases, J shed 2 bases, and the junction held 6 bases outside the gene matches. The germline V gene encodes CDR1 GTSNPN and CDR2 SVGIG (reference sequence). The CDR3 runs 14 residues. This CDR3 reads CAWSPGQKQETQYF. The DNA of the CDR3 is TGTGCCTGGAGCCCGGGACAGAAACAAGAGACCCAGTACTTC.

In DNA, the CDR3 is TGTGCCAGCAGCGCGGGACAGGGACCAGATACGCAGTATTTT. Encoded protein: CASSAGQGPDTQYF. The chain couples TRBV9 to TRBJ2-3, with 9 nucleotides matching TRBD1. Germline V lookup: CDR1 SGDLS, CDR2 YYNGEE. V shed 3 bases and J 4 bases; nucleotides not matched to a gene: 3. This CDR3 has 14 residues.

The chain joins TRBV7-8 to TRBJ1-4, with 7 bases that match TRBD1. The CDR3 is made up of 16 amino acids. Germline V gives CDR1 SGHVS, CDR2 FQNEAQ. With V trimmed by 1 base and J by 4 bases, 6 bases remained unmatched. Here the CDR3 DNA reads TGTGCCAGCAGCTTAGACGGACAGGCCGATAATGAAAAACTGTTTTTT. It codes for CASSLDGQADNEKLFF.

The chain recombines TRBV2 with TRBJ1-5, with D tentatively TRBD1 (5 bases). This CDR3 has 14 amino acids. Per the germline V gene, CDR1 is SNHLY and CDR2 is FYNNEI. V was trimmed by 11 bases and J by 8 bases, leaving 22 bases between them. This CDR3 is CAGSIREAPKPQHF. The CDR3 DNA reads as TGTGCCGGATCGATCAGGGAAGCCCCCAAGCCCCAGCATTTT.

The chain has TRBV30 and TRBJ2-7; D call uncertain. CDR3 length: 11 residues. V was shortened by 0 bases and J by 6 bases, with 6 bases between the two germline ends. Looked up from germline, CDR1 is GTSNPN and CDR2 is SVGIG (reference sequence). The CDR3 DNA follows: TGTGCCTGGAGTGTAATGGCCGAGCAGTACTTC. Translated, it gives CAWSVMAEQYF. Variable domain in full (rest from reference TRBV30 and TRBJ2-7): SQTIHQWPATLVQPVGSPLSLECTVEGTSNPNLYWYRQAAGRGLQLLFYSVGIGQISSEVPQNLSASRPQDRQFILSSKKLLLSDSGFYLCAWSVMAEQYFGPGTRLTVT.

The CDR3 spells CASSETGDYGYTF. DNA of the CDR3: TGTGCCAGCAGTGAAACAGGGGACTATGGCTACACCTTC. The chain has TRBV28 and TRBJ1-2; 7 nucleotides match TRBD1. Germline V gene lookup returns CDR1 MDHEN and CDR2 SYDVKM. The junction had 3 bases not matched to a gene; V was cut back by 5 bases and J by 3 bases. CDR3 length: 13 residues.

The rearrangement links TRBV6-5 to TRBJ1-1; 7 bases agree with TRBD1. This CDR3 comprises 14 residues. CDR1 is MNHEY and CDR2 is SVGAGI in the germline V gene. Trimming removed 8 bases from V and 0 bases from J; junction bases left unmatched: 6. CDR3 protein: CASFTGTVNTEAFF. The CDR3 coding sequence is TGTGCCAGCTTTACCGGGACAGTGAACACTGAAGCTTTCTTT.

The rearrangement joins TRBV12-3 or TRBV12-4 to TRBJ1-2; 8 bases fit TRBD1. J gave up 5 bases and V 7 bases, and 6 bases lay outside the gene matches. The CDR3 has 13 residues. DNA of the CDR3: TGTGCCAGCACCCTGGACAGGGCTTATGGCTACACCTTC. It is translated as CASTLDRAYGYTF.

This chain links TRBV5-1 with TRBJ2-1; 9 nucleotides match TRBD2. After removal of 0 bases from V and 13 bases from J, the junction contained 8 bases not matched to a gene. Looked up from germline, CDR1 is SGHRS and CDR2 is YFSETQ. The CDR3 sequence is 14 residues long. This CDR3 is CASSLVETSGDQFF. CDR3 nucleotide sequence: TGCGCCAGCAGCTTGGTCGAGACTAGCGGAGATCAGTTCTTC.

This clone has a single count. This chain joins TRBV3-1 (or the pseudogene TRBV3-2) and TRBJ1-4; 8 positions agree with TRBD1. This CDR3 has 15 residues. V shed 2 bases, J shed 13 bases, and the junction held 12 bases outside the gene matches. CDR1 and CDR2 (germline): LGHDT, YNNKEL (reference sequence). CDR3 amino acids: CASSQTAGGEFALFF. The CDR3 nucleotides are TGTGCCAGCAGCCAAACGGCAGGGGGCGAGTTCGCACTGTTTTTT.

V usage is TRBV3-1 (or the pseudogene TRBV3-2) and J usage is TRBJ1-1; 7 bases fit TRBD1. V lost 5 bases and J lost 3; bases outside the gene matches: 3. Germline V gene data show CDR1 as LGHDT and CDR2 as YNNKEL (reference sequence). This CDR3 is built from 13 residues. CDR3 coding DNA: TGTGCCAGCAGCTCTACAGGGGACACTGAAGCTTTCTTT. It specifies CASSSTGDTEAFF.

The chain recombines TRBV19 with TRBJ2-2; the D gene is possibly TRBD1 (5 bases). V shed 4 bases and J shed 3 bases, with 9 bases lying between them. CDR1 and CDR2 from the germline V gene are LNHDA and SQIVND (reference sequence). The CDR3 consists of 14 residues. The CDR3 is CASSTRQYTGELFF. In DNA, the CDR3 is TGTGCCAGTAGTACCCGACAGTACACCGGGGAGCTGTTTTTT.

The chain combines TRBV10-2 with TRBJ1-1; a possible D gene is TRBD1 (6 bases). V dropped 0 bases and J dropped 4 bases, with 9 bases sitting between them. Germline-derived CDR1 and CDR2 are WSHSY and SAAADI. The CDR3 sequence is 14 residues long. The CDR3 DNA reads TGCGCCAGCAGTGAGTCGGGAGGGGGCACTGAAGCTTTCTTT. It codes for CASSESGGGTEAFF.

Comment on this clone: The germline gene is not matched at one end of the junction; a read error may be the cause. The rearrangement joins TRBV7-9 to TRBJ2-7; TRBD1 agrees at 9 bases. The CDR3 runs to 14 residues. Germline CDR1 SEHNR, CDR2 FQNEAQ (reference sequence). The CDR3 sequence: CANSPTGGSYEQYF. The CDR3, as DNA: TGTGCCAACAGCCCGACAGGGGGCTCCTACGAGCAGTACTTC. The entire variable domain, with the rest obtained from reference TRBV7-9 and TRBJ2-7, is as follows: DTGVSQNPRHKITKRGQNVTFRCDPISEHNRLYWYRQTLGQGPEFLTYFQNEAQLEKSRLLSDRFSAERPKGSFSTLEIQRTEQGDSAMYLCANSPTGGSYEQYFGPGTRLTVT.

The rearrangement joins TRBV19 to TRBJ1-2; weak D call: TRBD1 (5 bases). CDR3 length equals 13 residues. Trimming removed 5 bases from V and 8 bases from J, with 15 bases in between. The germline V gene encodes CDR1 LNHDA and CDR2 SQIVND (reference sequence). The CDR3 protein is CASSQRTQGGYTF. The CDR3, as DNA: TGTGCCAGTAGTCAACGTACGCAGGGCGGCTACACCTTC. The entire variable domain, with the rest obtained from reference TRBV19 and TRBJ1-2, is as follows: DGGITQSPKYLFRKEGQNVTLSCEQNLNHDAMYWYRQDPGQGLRLIYYSQIVNDFQKGDIAEGYSVSREKKESFPLTVTSAQKNPTAFYLCASSQRTQGGYTFGSGTRLTVV.

CDR3 DNA sequence: TGTGCCATCAGGGGCGACAGGGGATATTACGAGCAGTACTTC. Protein: CAIRGDRGYYEQYF. The V call is TRBV10-3, the J call TRBJ2-7; 8 bases match TRBD1. V shed 6 bases, J shed 4 bases, and the junction held 8 bases outside the gene matches. The CDR3 covers 14 residues. Per germline, CDR1 ENHRY and CDR2 SYGVKD.

The gene calls are TRBV19 and TRBJ1-6, with 9 bases identical to TRBD1. With V trimmed by 6 bases and J by 10 bases, 7 bases remained unmatched. The length of the CDR3 is 14 residues. Germline V CDR1 and CDR2: LNHDA, SQIVND (reference sequence). The CDR3 DNA follows: TGTGCCAGTAGGCCGGGACAGGGTCGGTCACCCCTCCACTTT. Its translation: CASRPGQGRSPLHF.

The J gene is TRBJ1-1, the V gene TRBV12-5; no firm D call. CDR1 is LGHNT, CDR2 FRNRAP, per germline. This CDR3 has 13 residues. The V and J ends lost 6 bases and 2 bases respectively, with 10 bases between them. CDR3 bases: TGTGCTAGTGGCCCCCCAGGTAACACTGAAGCTTTCTTT. It yields the protein CASGPPGNTEAFF.

V is TRBV6-5 and J is TRBJ1-1; 8 nucleotides align to TRBD1. Germline V CDR1 and CDR2: MNHEY, SVGAGI. V dropped 7 bases and J dropped 6; count of bases not matched to a gene: 10. The CDR3 has 14 residues. CDR3 nucleotide sequence: TGTGCCAGCAATCAGGGGGCGCTGTCACCTGAAGCTTTCTTT. Translated: CASNQGALSPEAFF.

V usage is TRBV7-2 and J usage is TRBJ2-7; D unclear. Between the trimmed V and J ends, which lost 1 base and 0 bases, there was a span of 7 bases. The length of the CDR3 is 14 residues. Germline CDR1 reads SGHTA; CDR2 reads FQGNSA. The DNA of the CDR3 is TGTGCCAGCAGCTTAGGTCACAGCTCCTACGAGCAGTACTTC. Translating it yields CASSLGHSSYEQYF.